Below, 27 T cell receptor beta chains from the same sample are listed, as sequenced in a study of Graves' ophthalmopathy and Graves' hyperthyroidism. The sequenced template was RNA, covering the TCR beta CDR3 region. RT-PCR in the first round used HTBI primers; a second-round multiplex PCR followed. From the multiplex PCR reads, TCRdb called clonotypes with MiXCR, one entry per CDR3 protein. The table records over a million distinct CDR3 sequences, roughly two fifths of them present only once. The specimen sequenced was peripheral blood or thyroid tissue (not recorded which). The receptor source for this set is an adult man with Graves' hyperthyroidism.

Many counts were recorded for this clonotype. The CDR3 region has the DNA TGCAGTGCTGTCTCAGTGGGACACAACCAAGAGACCCAGTACTTC. This encodes CSAVSVGHNQETQYF. The J gene is TRBJ2-5, the V gene TRBV20-1; tentatively, D is TRBD1 (6 bases). Trimming pared 5 bases from V and 0 bases from J, leaving 16 bases between. Germline loops: CDR1 DFQATT, CDR2 SNEGSKA (reference sequence). The CDR3 consists of 15 residues.

V usage is TRBV9 and J usage is TRBJ2-5; 12 bases align to TRBD2. J lost 5 bases, V lost 3 bases, and 8 bases had no gene match. The germline V gene has CDR1 SGDLS and CDR2 YYNGEE. The CDR3 consists of 16 residues. Here the CDR3 reads CASSAASGRASETQYF. In nucleotides, the CDR3 is TGTGCCAGCAGCGCAGCTAGCGGGAGGGCATCCGAGACCCAGTACTTC.

Of note for this clonotype: A read error may explain this, as a much larger clone is one base away. This chain uses TRBV9 with TRBJ2-7, with D uncertain. Germline CDR1 is SGDLS and CDR2 is YYNGEE. Trimming took off 0 bases at V and 0 bases at J, with 7 bases between the two ends. The CDR3 is 14 residues long. The CDR3 coding sequence is TGTGCCAGCAGCGTAGAGTGGAGCTCCTACGAGCAGTACTTC. Translated, it gives CASSVEWSSYEQYF.

This clonotype was seen ten or more times. The chain employs TRBV19 and TRBJ1-2, with D possibly being TRBD1 (5 bases). This CDR3 has 13 amino acids. Trimming cost V 7 bases and J 3 bases, with 12 bases left between them. Germline loops: CDR1 LNHDA, CDR2 SQIVND (reference sequence). DNA for the CDR3: TGTGCCAGTACGTTTGGGGGTGACTATGGCTACACCTTC. Protein product: CASTFGGDYGYTF.

The CDR3 DNA is TGTGCCACCAGCAGTTACATTTTTCAAGGGAGGAACACTGAAGCTTTCTTT. As protein: CATSSYIFQGRNTEAFF. This chain uses TRBV15 with TRBJ1-1; D call uncertain. CDR1 and CDR2 from the germline V gene are LNHNV and YYDKDF (reference sequence). The V and J ends lost 3 bases and 1 base respectively, with 18 bases between them. CDR3 length equals 17 residues.

In the case of this clonotype: The conserved closing phenylalanine or tryptophan is absent in this CDR3, likely reflecting a read error. Because the CDR3's place on the DNA is in doubt, the DNA is left out and the CDR3 is given as listed by TCRdb. The chain uses TRBV29-1 and TRBJ1-2; whether TRBD1, the table's D call, matches the DNA was not checked. The CDR3 region is 9 residues in length, termini included. From germline, CDR1 is SQVTM and CDR2 ANQGSEA. CDR3: CSVPGTDTY.

This clonotype appeared a few times. This chain uses TRBV5-1 with TRBJ2-2, with TRBD2 matching over 12 bases. J gave up 6 bases and V 4 bases, and 4 bases lay outside the gene matches. The CDR3 is made up of 15 amino acids. CDR1 and CDR2 (germline): SGHRS, YFSETQ. CDR3 sequence reads: CASSEGLAGAGELFF. As DNA, the CDR3 is TGCGCCAGCAGCGAGGGACTAGCGGGCGCCGGGGAGCTGTTTTTT.

This clonotype appeared many times. V usage is TRBV10-3 and J usage is TRBJ2-5; 9 bases are shared with TRBD1. V shed 5 bases, J shed 2 bases, and the junction held 9 bases outside the gene matches. The CDR3 totals 16 residues. From germline, CDR1 is ENHRY and CDR2 SYGVKD. CDR3 protein: CAISTGGRREQETQYF. The CDR3 region has the DNA TGTGCCATCAGTACAGGGGGCCGTAGGGAGCAAGAGACCCAGTACTTC.

This clonotype was found many times. The chain combines TRBV7-2 with TRBJ2-7, with D perhaps matching TRBD1 or TRBD2 (6 bases each). The CDR3 consists of 15 residues. The ends were cut back, 5 bases at V and 2 bases at J, with 16 bases in the middle. Per germline, CDR1 SGHTA and CDR2 FQGNSA. The CDR3 region is CASSPGDKWTYEQYF. The DNA for the CDR3 is TGTGCCAGCAGCCCGGGGGACAAATGGACCTACGAGCAGTACTTC. The full variable domain, in which reference TRBV7-2 and TRBJ2-7 provide the parts outside the CDR3, is GAGVSQSPSNKVTEKGKDVELRCDPISGHTALYWYRQSLGQGLEFLIYFQGNSAPDKSGLPSDRFSAERTGGSVSTLTIQRTQQEDSAVYLCASSPGDKWTYEQYFGPGTRLTVT.

The table lists this clonotype with a few counts. The chain has TRBV12-3 or TRBV12-4 and TRBJ1-1; 8 positions agree with TRBD1. The CDR3 contains 14 residues. With V trimmed by 6 bases and J by 4 bases, 7 bases remained unmatched. The CDR3, as DNA: TGTGCCAGCAGGCGTACAGGGGGACGCACTGAAGCTTTCTTT. This gives the protein CASRRTGGRTEAFF.

This rearrangement joins TRBV10-3 to TRBJ1-6, with 8 bases aligning to TRBD1. Trimming removed 4 bases from V and 9 bases from J; junction bases left unmatched: 5. CDR3 length equals 14 residues. Germline CDR1 reads ENHRY; CDR2 reads SYGVKD. CDR3: CAISAGTGLSPLHF. The CDR3 nucleotides read TGTGCCATCAGTGCCGGGACAGGCCTTTCACCCCTCCACTTT.

The table lists this clonotype with many counts. This chain joins TRBV5-8 and TRBJ1-2; TRBD1 is a possible D gene (5 bases). The CDR3 runs to 15 residues. Germline values: CDR1 SGHTS, CDR2 YDEGEE. Trimming removed 0 bases at V and 3 bases at J, with 12 bases between. CDR3 nucleotides: TGTGCCAGCAGCTTGGCGGGGGAGATGGACTATGGCTACACCTTC. It yields the protein CASSLAGEMDYGYTF.

This clonotype was seen at least ten times. The genes are TRBV12-3 or TRBV12-4 and TRBJ2-5; tentative D call: TRBD2 (5 bases). Trimming cost V 6 bases and J 0 bases, with 11 bases left between them. This CDR3 has 14 residues. The CDR3, as DNA: TGTGCCAGCAGCCGACTGGAGGACCAAGAGACCCAGTACTTC. This codes for CASSRLEDQETQYF.

Details on this clonotype: Just one base apart from a much larger clone, this may be a read error. This chain joins TRBV20-1 and TRBJ2-5; D is perhaps TRBD1 or TRBD2 (5 bases each). Trimming took off 4 bases at V and 2 bases at J, with 17 bases between the two ends. CDR1 and CDR2 from the germline V gene are DFQATT and SNEGSKA (reference sequence). CDR3 size: 15 residues. The DNA of the CDR3 is TGCAGTGCTAAAACTAGGGACCCAGCTCAAGAGACCCAGTACTTC. It is translated as CSAKTRDPAQETQYF.

This clonotype showed up just a few times. The chain couples TRBV5-4 to TRBJ2-5; D is unresolved. Germline-derived CDR1 and CDR2 are SGHNT and YYREEE (reference sequence). This CDR3 has 14 residues. V gave up 0 bases and J gave up 5 bases, with 11 bases separating them. CDR3 bases: TGTGCCAGCAGCTTGGCTAGTTTTTCCGAGACCCAGTACTTC. Translated, it gives CASSLASFSETQYF. The complete variable domain, with remaining parts taken from reference TRBV5-4 and TRBJ2-5, reads ETGVTQSPTHLIKTRGQQVTLRCSSQSGHNTVSWYQQALGQGPQFIFQYYREEENGRGNFPPRFSGLQFPNYSSELNVNALELDDSALYLCASSLASFSETQYFGPGTRLLVL.

The chain uses TRBV4-3 and TRBJ2-7, with D tentatively TRBD1 (6 bases). This CDR3 has 15 amino acids. V shed 4 bases and J shed 3 bases, with 16 bases lying between them. Germline CDR1 LGHNA, CDR2 YSLEER. The CDR3, as DNA: TGCGCCAGCAGCCTTCGCACCGGGACAATCTACGAGCAGTACTTC. This gives the protein CASSLRTGTIYEQYF.

This clonotype was counted ten times or more. The CDR3 protein is CASSLDPGPRLNGYTF. The CDR3 coding sequence is TGTGCCAGCAGCTTAGACCCGGGACCCCGCCTCAATGGCTACACCTTC. The V gene is TRBV7-2, the J gene TRBJ1-2; tentatively, D is TRBD1 (5 bases). The CDR3 runs 16 residues. Germline V lookup: CDR1 SGHTA, CDR2 FQGNSA. The germline V and J ends were trimmed by 1 base and 6 bases, with 18 bases remaining between them. Full variable domain (rest looked up from reference TRBV7-2 and TRBJ1-2): GAGVSQSPSNKVTEKGKDVELRCDPISGHTALYWYRQSLGQGLEFLIYFQGNSAPDKSGLPSDRFSAERTGGSVSTLTIQRTQQEDSAVYLCASSLDPGPRLNGYTFGSGTRLTVV.

This clonotype was observed a handful of times. The V call is TRBV5-1, the J call TRBJ1-1, with D possibly matching TRBD1 (5 bases). V was trimmed by 3 bases and J by 5 bases, leaving 17 bases between them. This CDR3 is 15 amino acids long. Looked up from germline, CDR1 is SGHRS and CDR2 is YFSETQ. As DNA, the CDR3 is TGCGCCAGCAGCTCCCACAGGTTTATGGGAACTGAAGCTTTCTTT. It yields the protein CASSSHRFMGTEAFF.

J is TRBJ1-1 and V is TRBV29-1, with 8 bases fitting TRBD1. The length of the CDR3 is 12 residues. With V trimmed by 7 bases and J by 1 base, 2 bases remained unmatched. Germline assignment: CDR1 SQVTM and CDR2 ANQGSEA. The chain's CDR3 is CSGQGANTEAFF. CDR3 bases: TGCAGCGGGCAGGGGGCGAACACTGAAGCTTTCTTT.

The chain employs TRBV9 and TRBJ1-1; 8 nucleotides align to TRBD1. This CDR3 has 14 residues. Germline V gene data show CDR1 as SGDLS and CDR2 as YYNGEE. After removal of 6 bases from V and 1 base from J, the junction contained 5 bases not matched to a gene. The CDR3 loop is CASNKDRENTEAFF. As DNA, the CDR3 is TGTGCCAGCAACAAGGACAGGGAGAACACTGAAGCTTTCTTT.

As regards this clonotype: The junction departs from the called germline gene at one end, perhaps through a read error. CDR3 in amino acids: CASSPREEGLKTQYF. CDR3 coding DNA: TGCGCCAGCAGCCCCCGGGAGGAGGGATTGAAGACCCAGTACTTC. The chain is built from TRBV7-2 and TRBJ2-5, with 7 bases that match TRBD2. Germline CDR1 and CDR2: SGHTA and FQGNSA. The CDR3 runs 15 residues.

This clonotype came up many times. The chain employs TRBV7-8 and TRBJ2-2; possibly TRBD2 for D (6 bases). Germline CDR1 reads SGHVS; CDR2 reads FQNEAQ. The CDR3 is made up of 17 amino acids. Trimming removed 3 bases from V and 7 bases from J, with 21 bases in between. This CDR3 is CASSFLWSGGGGGELFF. The CDR3 DNA is TGTGCCAGCAGCTTCCTGTGGAGCGGTGGGGGAGGCGGGGAGCTGTTTTTT.

As concerns this clonotype: At one of its ends the junction is not consistent with the germline gene, which may arise from a read error. This chain links TRBV25-1 with TRBJ1-1; weak D call: TRBD1 (5 bases). This CDR3 is 15 amino acids long. Per the germline V gene, CDR1 is MGHDK and CDR2 is SYGVNS. The DNA for the CDR3 is TGTGCCAACAGTGTAAATACAGACAGGAACACTGAAGCTTTCTTT. This encodes CANSVNTDRNTEAFF.

This clonotype was seen more than once but under ten times. A much bigger clone sits one base away, suggesting this may be a read error. The chain links TRBV18 to TRBJ2-5; a weak D match, TRBD2 (5 bases). Per germline, CDR1 KGHSH and CDR2 LQKENI. V gave up 8 bases and J gave up 5 bases, with 12 bases separating them. The CDR3 runs to 12 residues. The CDR3, as DNA: TGTGCCAGCAGCCCAGTAGCGGAGACCCAGTACTTC. Its translation: CASSPVAETQYF. Based on the CDR3 plus reference TRBV18 and TRBJ2-5, the full variable domain is NAGVMQNPRHLVRRRGQEARLRCSPMKGHSHVYWYRQLPEEGLKFMVYLQKENIIDESGMPKERFSAEFPKEGPSILRIQQVVRGDSAAYFCASSPVAETQYFGPGTRLLVL.

In regard to this clonotype: This sequence may be a read error, since a much larger clone differs from it by one base. V usage is TRBV7-9 and J usage is TRBJ1-1; 7 bases agree with TRBD1. The germline CDR1 and CDR2 sequences are SEHNR and FQNEAQ (reference sequence). The CDR3 spans 14 residues. V was pared by 5 bases and J by 6 bases, with 9 bases of the junction left unmatched. CDR3 protein: CASSPTQGPAEAFF. The CDR3, as DNA: TGTGCCAGCAGCCCAACACAGGGGCCGGCTGAAGCTTTCTTT.

This clonotype occurred many times. The J gene is TRBJ2-7, the V gene TRBV20-1; 11 bases align to TRBD2. The trim removed 4 bases at V and 1 base at J, leaving 9 bases unmatched. This CDR3 spans 16 amino acids. CDR1 DFQATT and CDR2 SNEGSKA come from the germline V gene (reference sequence). CDR3 region: CSAIGSGRARSYEQYF. The CDR3 DNA follows: TGCAGTGCTATCGGTAGCGGGAGGGCCAGATCCTACGAGCAGTACTTC.

In this sample, this clonotype turned up a few times. The DNA of the CDR3 is TGTGCCAGCTCCCTTGGGGGGAGATTCGCCTACGAGCAGTACTTC. Encoded protein: CASSLGGRFAYEQYF. The rearrangement uses TRBV28 and TRBJ2-7; D perhaps matches TRBD2 (6 bases). This CDR3 contains 15 residues. The germline V gene has CDR1 MDHEN and CDR2 SYDVKM. Between the trimmed V and J ends, which lost 8 bases and 2 bases, there was a span of 19 bases.